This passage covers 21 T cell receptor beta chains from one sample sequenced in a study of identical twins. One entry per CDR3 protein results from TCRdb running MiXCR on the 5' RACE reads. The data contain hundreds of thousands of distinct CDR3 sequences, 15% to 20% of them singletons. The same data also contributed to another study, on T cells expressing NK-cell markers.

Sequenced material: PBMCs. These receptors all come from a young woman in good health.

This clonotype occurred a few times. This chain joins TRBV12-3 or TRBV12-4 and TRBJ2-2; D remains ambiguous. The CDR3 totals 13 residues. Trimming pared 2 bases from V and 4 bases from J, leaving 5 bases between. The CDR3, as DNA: TGTGCCAGCAGTTTATGGATCACCGGGGAGCTGTTTTTT. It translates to CASSLWITGELFF.

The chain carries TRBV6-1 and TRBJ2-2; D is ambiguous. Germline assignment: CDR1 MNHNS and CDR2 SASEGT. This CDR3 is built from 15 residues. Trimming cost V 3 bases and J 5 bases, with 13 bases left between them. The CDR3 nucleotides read TGTGCCAGCAGTGACCGCCTCTGGGGAACCGGGGAGCTGTTTTTT. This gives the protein CASSDRLWGTGELFF.

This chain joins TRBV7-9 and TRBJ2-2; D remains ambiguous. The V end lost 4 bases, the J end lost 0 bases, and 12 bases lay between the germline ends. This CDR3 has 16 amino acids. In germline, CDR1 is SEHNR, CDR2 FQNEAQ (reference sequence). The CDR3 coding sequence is TGTGCCAGCAGCTCCCCCGACACCGCGAACACCGGGGAGCTGTTTTTT. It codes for CASSSPDTANTGELFF.

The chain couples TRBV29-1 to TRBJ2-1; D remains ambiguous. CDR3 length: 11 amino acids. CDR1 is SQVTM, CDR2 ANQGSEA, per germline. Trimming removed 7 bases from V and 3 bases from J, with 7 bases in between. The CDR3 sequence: CSGTYYNEQFF. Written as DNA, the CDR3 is TGCAGCGGAACATACTACAATGAGCAGTTCTTC.

CDR3 in amino acids: CASSFLAGIGTDTQYF. As DNA, the CDR3 is TGCGCCAGCAGCTTCCTAGCGGGAATCGGTACAGATACGCAGTATTTT. J is TRBJ2-3 and V is TRBV5-1; TRBD2 aligns across 9 bases. This CDR3 is 16 amino acids long. The V and J ends lost 2 bases and 3 bases, in that order; junction bases with no gene match: 7. Germline lookup yields CDR1 SGHRS and CDR2 YFSETQ.

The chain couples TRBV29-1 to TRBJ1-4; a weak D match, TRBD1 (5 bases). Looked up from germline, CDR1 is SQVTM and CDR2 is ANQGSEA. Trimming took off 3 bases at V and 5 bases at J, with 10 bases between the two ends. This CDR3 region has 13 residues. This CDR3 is CSVETGGNEKLFF. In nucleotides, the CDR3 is TGCAGCGTTGAGACGGGGGGAAATGAAAAACTGTTTTTT. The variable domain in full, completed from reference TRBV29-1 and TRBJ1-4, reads SAVISQKPSRDICQRGTSLTIQCQVDSQVTMMFWYRQQPGQSLTLIATANQGSEATYESGFVIDKFPISRPNLTFSTLTVSNMSPEDSSIYLCSVETGGNEKLFFGSGTQLSVL.

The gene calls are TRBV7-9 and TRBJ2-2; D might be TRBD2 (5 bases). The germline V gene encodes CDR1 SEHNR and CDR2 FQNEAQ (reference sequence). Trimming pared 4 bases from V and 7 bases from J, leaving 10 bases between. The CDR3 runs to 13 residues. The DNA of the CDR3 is TGTGCCAGCAGCTCGTCGGGGTTCGGGGAGCTGTTTTTT. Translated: CASSSSGFGELFF.

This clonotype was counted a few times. The CDR3 region is CASSAMTKVKWADTQYF. The CDR3 DNA is TGCGCCAGCAGCGCGATGACAAAGGTGAAGTGGGCAGATACGCAGTATTTT. The chain recombines TRBV5-1 with TRBJ2-3, with D unresolved. The length of the CDR3 is 17 residues. The germline V gene has CDR1 SGHRS and CDR2 YFSETQ. Trimming pared 4 bases from V and 4 bases from J, leaving 22 bases between. The entire variable domain, with the rest obtained from reference TRBV5-1 and TRBJ2-3, is as follows: KAGVTQTPRYLIKTRGQQVTLSCSPISGHRSVSWYQQTPGQGLQFLFEYFSETQRNKGNFPGRFSGRQFSNSRSEMNVSTLELGDSALYLCASSAMTKVKWADTQYFGPGTRLTVL.

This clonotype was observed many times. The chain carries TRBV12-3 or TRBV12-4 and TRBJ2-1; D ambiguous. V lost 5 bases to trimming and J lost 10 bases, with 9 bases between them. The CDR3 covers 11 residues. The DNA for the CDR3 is TGTGCCAGCAGTCTCAAAGCCGAGCAGTTCTTC. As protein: CASSLKAEQFF.

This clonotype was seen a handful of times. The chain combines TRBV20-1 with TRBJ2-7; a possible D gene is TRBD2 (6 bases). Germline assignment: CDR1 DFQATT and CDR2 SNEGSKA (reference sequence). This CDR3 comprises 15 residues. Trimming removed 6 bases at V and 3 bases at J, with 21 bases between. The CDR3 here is CSAREGRREVYEQYF. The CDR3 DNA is TGCAGTGCCCGGGAAGGGCGGCGGGAAGTCTACGAGCAGTACTTC.

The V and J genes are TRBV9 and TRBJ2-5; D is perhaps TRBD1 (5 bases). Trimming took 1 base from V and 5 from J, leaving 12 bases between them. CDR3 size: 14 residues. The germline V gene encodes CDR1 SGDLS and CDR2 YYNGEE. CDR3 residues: CASSVQGVGETQYF. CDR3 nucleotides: TGTGCCAGCAGCGTACAAGGGGTAGGGGAGACCCAGTACTTC.

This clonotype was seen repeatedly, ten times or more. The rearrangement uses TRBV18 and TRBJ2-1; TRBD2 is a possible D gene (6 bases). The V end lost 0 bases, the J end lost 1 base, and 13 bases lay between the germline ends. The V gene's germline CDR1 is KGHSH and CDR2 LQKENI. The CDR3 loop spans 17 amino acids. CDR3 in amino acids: CASSPPNAGRSYNEQFF. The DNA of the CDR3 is TGTGCCAGCTCACCACCCAATGCGGGGCGGTCCTACAATGAGCAGTTCTTC. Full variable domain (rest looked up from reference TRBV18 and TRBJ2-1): NAGVMQNPRHLVRRRGQEARLRCSPMKGHSHVYWYRQLPEEGLKFMVYLQKENIIDESGMPKERFSAEFPKEGPSILRIQQVVRGDSAAYFCASSPPNAGRSYNEQFFGPGTRLTVL.

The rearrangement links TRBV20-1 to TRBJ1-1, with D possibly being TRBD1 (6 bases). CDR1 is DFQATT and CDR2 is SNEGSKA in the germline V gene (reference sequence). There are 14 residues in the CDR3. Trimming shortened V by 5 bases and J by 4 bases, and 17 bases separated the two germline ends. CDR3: CSASVGGKGTEAFF. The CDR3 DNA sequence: TGCAGTGCTTCAGTCGGGGGCAAGGGCACTGAAGCTTTCTTT.

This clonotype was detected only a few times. The CDR3 spells CSAREEGYEQYF. The CDR3 DNA reads TGCAGTGCTAGAGAGGAAGGCTACGAGCAGTACTTC. The chain recombines TRBV20-1 with TRBJ2-7, with no clear D. The CDR3 runs 12 residues. V gave up 0 bases and J gave up 3 bases, with 6 bases separating them. CDR1 and CDR2 (germline): DFQATT, SNEGSKA (reference sequence).

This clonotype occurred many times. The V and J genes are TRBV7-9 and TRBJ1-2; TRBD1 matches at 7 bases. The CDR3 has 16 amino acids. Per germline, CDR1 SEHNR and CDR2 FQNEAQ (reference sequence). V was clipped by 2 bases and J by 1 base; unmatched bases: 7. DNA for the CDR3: TGTGCCAGCAGCTTACGGGGCGGGGACAGTAACTATGGCTACACCTTC. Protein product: CASSLRGGDSNYGYTF. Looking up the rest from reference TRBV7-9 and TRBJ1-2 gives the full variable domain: DTGVSQNPRHKITKRGQNVTFRCDPISEHNRLYWYRQTLGQGPEFLTYFQNEAQLEKSRLLSDRFSAERPKGSFSTLEIQRTEQGDSAMYLCASSLRGGDSNYGYTFGSGTRLTVV.

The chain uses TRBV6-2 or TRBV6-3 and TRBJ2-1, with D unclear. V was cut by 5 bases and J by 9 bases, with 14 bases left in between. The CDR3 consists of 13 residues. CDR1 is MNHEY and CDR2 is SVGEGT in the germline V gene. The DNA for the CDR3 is TGTGCCAGCAGTGCCGCGCTCGGCTCTGAGCAGTTCTTC. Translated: CASSAALGSEQFF.

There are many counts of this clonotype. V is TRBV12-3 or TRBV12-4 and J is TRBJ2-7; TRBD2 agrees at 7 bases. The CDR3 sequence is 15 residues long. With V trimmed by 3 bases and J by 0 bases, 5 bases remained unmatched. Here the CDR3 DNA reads TGTGCCAGCAGTTTCGGTGGCGGGGGCTCCTACGAGCAGTACTTC. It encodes CASSFGGGGSYEQYF.

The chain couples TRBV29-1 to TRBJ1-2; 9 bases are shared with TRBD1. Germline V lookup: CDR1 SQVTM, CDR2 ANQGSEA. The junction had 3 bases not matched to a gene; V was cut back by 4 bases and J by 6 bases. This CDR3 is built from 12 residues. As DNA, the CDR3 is TGCAGCGTTGTGGGACAGGGAAATGGCTACACCTTC. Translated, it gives CSVVGQGNGYTF.

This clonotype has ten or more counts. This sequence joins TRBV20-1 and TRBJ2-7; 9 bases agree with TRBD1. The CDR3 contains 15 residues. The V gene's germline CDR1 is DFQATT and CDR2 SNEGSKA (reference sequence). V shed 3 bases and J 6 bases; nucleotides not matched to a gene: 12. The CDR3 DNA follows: TGCAGTGCTAGCGACAAACAGGGGGCGAAGGGCGAGCAGTACTTC. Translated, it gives CSASDKQGAKGEQYF.

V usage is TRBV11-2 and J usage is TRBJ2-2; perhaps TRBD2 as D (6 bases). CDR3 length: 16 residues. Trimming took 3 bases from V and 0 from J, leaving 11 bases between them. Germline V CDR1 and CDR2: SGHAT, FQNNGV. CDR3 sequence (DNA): TGTGCCAGCAGCTTTCAACTAGCACCGAACACCGGGGAGCTGTTTTTT. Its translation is CASSFQLAPNTGELFF.

CDR3 loop: CANRETLTGELFF. CDR3 coding DNA: TGTGCCAACAGGGAGACACTCACCGGGGAGCTGTTTTTT. This sequence joins TRBV10-3 and TRBJ2-2, with D maybe TRBD1 (6 bases). The V gene's germline CDR1 is ENHRY and CDR2 SYGVKD. Trimming removed 10 bases from V and 4 bases from J, with 13 bases in between. The CDR3 is 13 residues long.